Listed below are T cell receptor beta chains from one sample, sequenced in a study of CD8 T cells in Susac syndrome. TCRdb re-called the immunoSEQ multiplex PCR reads through MiXCR, storing one row per CDR3 protein. The sample consists of tens of thousands of distinct CDR3 sequences, around 95% of them appearing once. Sequencing was carried out using CD8+ T cells from PBMCs. These TCRs come from a human donor with Susac syndrome. CDR3s include the opening cysteine and the closing phenylalanine or tryptophan. A D gene is named only where the DNA matches it firmly. Size is omitted from some rows. Given values are once, few, many or a class for expanded clones.

d_gene	abundance	v_gene	j_gene	len	CDR3nt	CDR3aa
.	.	TRBV11-2	TRBJ2-7	11	TGTGCCAGCAGCCCACCCGGGGAGCAGTACTTC	CASSPPGEQYF
TRBD1	.	TRBV5-1	TRBJ1-1	16	TGCGCCAGCAGCTTGGCCTACGTAGGGGGCGCCACTGAAGCTTTCTTT	CASSLAYVGGATEAFF
.	.	TRBV4-1	TRBJ2-7	14	TGCGCCAGCAGCCAGGCCTTGGTGGGCCACGAGCAGTACTTC	CASSQALVGHEQYF
TRBD2	.	TRBV20-1	TRBJ2-7	19	TGCAGTGCTGGGGGGGGGACTAGCGGGAGTTTCGTTTCGAGCTACGAGCAGTACTTC	CSAGGGTSGSFVSSYEQYF
.	.	TRBV2	TRBJ2-1	16	TGTGCCACCCACCTCACCGAGACTGTCTCCTACAATGAGCAGTTCTTC	CATHLTETVSYNEQFF
.	.	TRBV20-1	TRBJ1-2	11	TGCAGTGCACCAAAGGGCTATGGCTACACCTTC	CSAPKGYGYTF
TRBD1	.	TRBV4-3	TRBJ2-7	13	TGCGCCAGCAGCCACGACAGGGGTTACGAGCAGTACTTC	CASSHDRGYEQYF
.	.	TRBV27	TRBJ2-7	14	TGTGCCAGCAGTTATCAGGCCCTGGGGTACGAGCAGTACTTC	CASSYQALGYEQYF
.	.	TRBV4-2	TRBJ2-1	15	TGTGCCAGCAGCCAAGATCCGTGGGGGTACAATGAGCAGTTCTTC	CASSQDPWGYNEQFF
.	once	TRBV5-1	TRBJ1-1	13	TGCGCCAGCGCCCAGGAAAAGAACACTGAAGCTTTCTTT	CASAQEKNTEAFF
.	.	TRBV20-1	TRBJ2-3	14	TGCAGTGCTAGCGAGAACATACCCCCAGATACGCAGTATTTT	CSASENIPPDTQYF
.	.	TRBV27	TRBJ1-2	15	TGTGCCAGCAGTTTATCGATCGCAGGCCCCTATGGCTACACCTTC	CASSLSIAGPYGYTF
TRBD1	.	TRBV7-6	TRBJ2-1	15	TGTGCCAGCAGCTTAGAGACGGGACAGGGGAATGAGCAGTTCTTC	CASSLETGQGNEQFF
TRBD2	once	TRBV3-1	TRBJ2-1	17	TGTGCCAGCAGCCCATCCAAACTAGCGGGGATCTACAATGAGCAGTTCTTC	CASSPSKLAGIYNEQFF
.	.	TRBV6-5	TRBJ2-3	16	TGTGCCAGCAGTTACTTGCCCGGGACTGCCTTGGATACGCAGTATTTT	CASSYLPGTALDTQYF
.	.	TRBV6-2/TRBV6-3	TRBJ2-7	14	TGTGCCAGCAGCACCCCGCGGGTCTCCTACGAGCAGTACTTC	CASSTPRVSYEQYF
TRBD1	.	TRBV5-6	TRBJ2-5	14	TGTGCCAGCAGCCCTGACAGGGAGTGGGAGACCCAGTACTTC	CASSPDREWETQYF
TRBD2	.	TRBV5-6	TRBJ2-2	16	TGTGCCAGCAGCTTTGGGACTAGCGGGAACACCGGGGAGCTGTTTTTT	CASSFGTSGNTGELFF
TRBD1	.	TRBV29-1	TRBJ2-7	16	TGCAGCGTTGAAGATCGGGACAGGAGACTGGGGATAGAGCAGTACTTC	CSVEDRDRRLGIEQYF
.	.	TRBV6-5	TRBJ2-5	14	TGTGCCAGCAGTTACTCGGCAGTCCAAGAGACCCAGTACTTC	CASSYSAVQETQYF
TRBD2	.	TRBV29-1	TRBJ2-1	15	TGCAGCGTTGAATCTTCAACTAGCGGATACAATGAGCAGTTCTTC	CSVESSTSGYNEQFF
TRBD2	.	TRBV15	TRBJ2-1	16	TGTGCCACCAGCTCACTGACTAGCGGGAGAGGGTTTGAGCAGTTCTTC	CATSSLTSGRGFEQFF
TRBD2	.	TRBV18	TRBJ2-1	13	TGTGCCAGCTCCTACGGGACTAGCGGTGAGCAGTTCTTC	CASSYGTSGEQFF
.	.	TRBV4-2	TRBJ2-7	13	TGTGCCAGCAGCCAAGTCTACTTGGGCGAGCAGTACTTC	CASSQVYLGEQYF
TRBD2	.	TRBV30	TRBJ2-5	15	TGTGCCTGGAGTCTGGTTAACGGGAGGGGAGAGACCCAGTACTTC	CAWSLVNGRGETQYF
.	few	TRBV7-8	TRBJ2-5	15	TGTGCCAGCAGCTTCGGACGAGGGCCCCAAGAGACCCAGTACTTC	CASSFGRGPQETQYF
TRBD2	.	TRBV5-1	TRBJ2-1	15	TGCGCCAGCAGCTTGTCGGGAGGGTCCTACAATGAGCAGTTCTTC	CASSLSGGSYNEQFF
.	.	TRBV7-9	TRBJ2-7	15	TGTGCCAGCAGATCTAGACAGGCGATCGGGTACGAGCAGTACTTC	CASRSRQAIGYEQYF
.	.	TRBV5-1	TRBJ2-1	15	TGCGCCAGCAGCGACTCCCTAGGGTCCGCGGATGAGCAGTTCTTC	CASSDSLGSADEQFF
TRBD2	.	TRBV5-1	TRBJ2-1	13	TGCGCCAGCAGCCTTGGACTAGCCGATGAGCAGTTCTTC	CASSLGLADEQFF
.	.	TRBV20-1	TRBJ2-5	15	TGCAGTGCTAGAGACGGTGGCGGACAACAAGAGACCCAGTACTTC	CSARDGGGQQETQYF
TRBD2	.	TRBV30	TRBJ2-1	14	TGTGCCTGGAGCATAGCGGGAGCCGCCAGTGAGCAGTTCTTC	CAWSIAGAASEQFF
.	.	TRBV6-5	TRBJ2-7	14	TGTGCCAGCAGTTACGGACGGCCAGTTTACGAGCAGTACTTC	CASSYGRPVYEQYF
.	.	TRBV28	TRBJ2-1	15	TGTGCCAGCAACCCCCCGGCCGGGGCCTACAATGAGCAGTTCTTC	CASNPPAGAYNEQFF
TRBD2	.	TRBV4-3	TRBJ2-1	15	TGCGCCAGCAGCCAAGAGACTAGCGAGTACAATGAGCAGTTCTTC	CASSQETSEYNEQFF
.	once	TRBV27	TRBJ1-1	13	TGTGCCAGCAGCATCCAAACAAGGGCTGAAGCTTTCTTT	CASSIQTRAEAFF
TRBD2	.	TRBV15	TRBJ2-1	16	TGTGCCACCAGCAGAGATAGCGGGAGATCCTACAATGAGCAGTTCTTC	CATSRDSGRSYNEQFF